This passage covers 31 T cell receptor beta chains from one sample sequenced in a study of early T cells in non-severe SARS-CoV-2 infection. Via MiXCR, TCRdb re-called the 5' RACE reads, giving one row per CDR3 protein. Altogether about 71,000 distinct CDR3 sequences are present, roughly 12% being singletons, with the ten largest covering roughly 2.5%. The sequencing used whole blood, collected at baseline. These receptor sequences come from an adult who was a healthcare worker with PCR-confirmed SARS-CoV-2 infection or an uninfected control (not recorded which).

This clonotype occurred many times. The V call is TRBV4-2, the J call TRBJ2-2, with D uncertain. The CDR3 spans 14 residues. Trimming shortened V by 0 bases and J by 6 bases, and 8 bases separated the two germline ends. Looked up from germline, CDR1 is LGHNA and CDR2 is YNFKEQ. CDR3 loop: CASSQDLRAGELFF. DNA for the CDR3: TGTGCCAGCAGCCAAGATTTAAGGGCCGGGGAGCTGTTTTTT.

There are many counts of this clonotype. This sequence joins TRBV11-2 and TRBJ1-5; 8 bases agree with TRBD1. The CDR3 runs to 14 residues. Trimming at V came to 4 bases and at J to 5 bases, leaving 4 bases not matched to a gene. The germline V gene has CDR1 SGHAT and CDR2 FQNNGV. In nucleotides, the CDR3 is TGTGCCAGCAGCTGGACAGGGAGGGATCAGCCCCAGCATTTT. Residues: CASSWTGRDQPQHF.

There are many counts of this clonotype. This chain uses TRBV20-1 with TRBJ2-3; TRBD1 is a possible D gene (6 bases). V was trimmed by 6 bases and J by 0 bases, leaving 10 bases between them. The germline V gene has CDR1 DFQATT and CDR2 SNEGSKA (reference sequence). The length of the CDR3 is 13 residues. The chain's CDR3 is CSAGTTSTDTQYF. The CDR3 DNA follows: TGCAGTGCCGGGACAACTAGCACAGATACGCAGTATTTT.

The J gene is TRBJ2-5, the V gene TRBV7-3; 8 positions agree with TRBD2. CDR3 length: 16 amino acids. V dropped 3 bases and J dropped 4; count of bases not matched to a gene: 10. The germline CDR1 and CDR2 sequences are SGHTA and FQGTGA. Here the CDR3 DNA reads TGTGCCAGCAGCTTTACAGCGGGGGACGGGATAGAGACCCAGTACTTC. It is translated as CASSFTAGDGIETQYF.

The chain uses TRBV3-1 and TRBJ1-1; D unclear. The V and J ends lost 3 bases and 1 base respectively, with 9 bases between them. The CDR3 length is 14 residues. Germline lookup yields CDR1 LGHDT and CDR2 YNNKEL (reference sequence). The CDR3 DNA sequence: TGTGCCAGCAGCCAGATCTTCCCGAACACTGAAGCTTTCTTT. This sequence encodes CASSQIFPNTEAFF.

This clonotype was recorded a few times. The V call is TRBV4-2, the J call TRBJ1-2, with D unresolved. V was trimmed by 1 base and J by 0 bases, leaving 9 bases between them. The CDR3 contains 15 residues. Germline V gene data show CDR1 as LGHNA and CDR2 as YNFKEQ. The CDR3 region is CASSQVNGPNYGYTF. The DNA of the CDR3 is TGTGCCAGCAGCCAAGTGAACGGCCCTAACTATGGCTACACCTTC.

This clonotype was counted at least ten times. The rearrangement joins TRBV27 to TRBJ2-2; tentatively, D is TRBD1 (7 bases). CDR1 MNHEY and CDR2 SMNVEV come from the germline V gene (reference sequence). V shed 5 bases and J shed 4 bases, with 20 bases lying between them. This CDR3 region has 17 residues. Here the CDR3 DNA reads TGTGCCAGCAGTCCCCAGGGTGCAGGGGGGTCCACCGGGGAGCTGTTTTTT. It is translated as CASSPQGAGGSTGELFF.

J is TRBJ1-6 and V is TRBV11-1; 8 nucleotides agree with TRBD1. The CDR3 length is 15 residues. V was pared by 3 bases and J by 10 bases, with 8 bases of the junction left unmatched. The V gene's germline CDR1 is SGHAT and CDR2 FQDESV (reference sequence). The CDR3 coding sequence is TGTGCCAGCAGCTTGGTGACAGGGGCCAGATCACCCCTCCACTTT. This sequence encodes CASSLVTGARSPLHF.

The rearrangement joins TRBV7-2 to TRBJ2-5; tentatively, D is TRBD1 (6 bases). The CDR3 is made up of 15 amino acids. V lost 3 bases and J lost 1, with 12 bases in between. The germline CDR1 and CDR2 sequences are SGHTA and FQGNSA. Here the CDR3 DNA reads TGTGCCAGCAGCTTGGGACAACGACTCCAAGAGACCCAGTACTTC. It codes for CASSLGQRLQETQYF.

This clonotype was observed a handful of times. The chain is built from TRBV20-1 and TRBJ2-3; 11 nucleotides line up with TRBD2. Looked up from germline, CDR1 is DFQATT and CDR2 is SNEGSKA (reference sequence). CDR3 length: 14 residues. V gave up 5 bases and J gave up 13 bases; unmatched junction bases: 14. The CDR3 sequence is CSAQESASGGRKYF. The CDR3 DNA reads TGCAGTGCTCAAGAGAGTGCTAGCGGGGGGAGGAAGTATTTT.

This clonotype was recorded many times. This sequence joins TRBV18 and TRBJ2-3; D is unresolved. This CDR3 region has 12 residues. Trimming removed 6 bases from V and 7 bases from J, with 11 bases in between. The germline V gene has CDR1 KGHSH and CDR2 LQKENI. The CDR3 DNA is TGTGCCAGCTCCCCGCCCGGAAATACGCAGTATTTT. Protein: CASSPPGNTQYF. Using reference TRBV18 and TRBJ2-3 for the parts outside the CDR3, the full variable domain is NAGVMQNPRHLVRRRGQEARLRCSPMKGHSHVYWYRQLPEEGLKFMVYLQKENIIDESGMPKERFSAEFPKEGPSILRIQQVVRGDSAAYFCASSPPGNTQYFGPGTRLTVL.

This clonotype was observed at least ten times. This chain uses TRBV5-1 with TRBJ2-1, with 8 bases aligning to TRBD2. The CDR3 loop spans 15 amino acids. Germline V lookup: CDR1 SGHRS, CDR2 YFSETQ. V trimming: 4 bases; J trimming: 4 bases; junction bases outside the gene matches: 7. The CDR3 protein is CASSTRAGEYNEQFF. As DNA, the CDR3 is TGCGCCAGCAGCACACGAGCGGGGGAATACAATGAGCAGTTCTTC. Based on the CDR3 plus reference TRBV5-1 and TRBJ2-1, the full variable domain is KAGVTQTPRYLIKTRGQQVTLSCSPISGHRSVSWYQQTPGQGLQFLFEYFSETQRNKGNFPGRFSGRQFSNSRSEMNVSTLELGDSALYLCASSTRAGEYNEQFFGPGTRLTVL.

The V and J genes are TRBV28 and TRBJ2-5; no clear D. The CDR3 is 15 amino acids. V was trimmed by 5 bases and J by 1 base, leaving 14 bases between them. Looked up from germline, CDR1 is MDHEN and CDR2 is SYDVKM. The CDR3 DNA sequence: TGTGCCAGCAGTCCCGCGACGGTCTCCCAAGAGACCCAGTACTTC. It encodes CASSPATVSQETQYF.

The chain recombines TRBV11-2 with TRBJ2-7; D uncertain. The germline CDR1 and CDR2 sequences are SGHAT and FQNNGV. The CDR3 has 15 amino acids. The V and J ends lost 5 bases and 3 bases respectively, with 17 bases between them. The CDR3 DNA reads TGTGCCAGCAGCCCCGATCGCGGCGGAAGCTACGAGCAGTACTTC. Its protein is CASSPDRGGSYEQYF.

This chain uses TRBV20-1 with TRBJ1-1; D is unresolved. The CDR3 is 11 amino acids. CDR1 and CDR2 (germline): DFQATT, SNEGSKA (reference sequence). V was shortened by 4 bases and J by 5 bases, with 8 bases between the two germline ends. Written as DNA, the CDR3 is TGCAGTGCTATTTATGTTACTGAAGCTTTCTTT. Its protein product is CSAIYVTEAFF.

The gene calls are TRBV6-2 or TRBV6-3 and TRBJ2-6; D ambiguous. V lost 5 bases, J lost 0 bases, and 11 bases lay in between. The germline gives CDR1 MNHEY, CDR2 SVGEGT. The CDR3 length is 16 residues. For the CDR3, the DNA is TGTGCCAGCAGTCCACTTGGCTCCTCTGGGGCCAACGTCCTGACTTTC. It specifies CASSPLGSSGANVLTF.

The chain recombines TRBV6-2 or TRBV6-3 with TRBJ2-7, with D perhaps matching TRBD1 (6 bases). CDR1 is MNHEY and CDR2 is SVGEGT in the germline V gene. CDR3 length: 15 residues. Trimming removed 2 bases at V and 3 bases at J, with 14 bases between. The CDR3, as DNA: TGTGCCAGCAGTTACGGCCAGGGGACGGTCTACGAGCAGTACTTC. It is translated as CASSYGQGTVYEQYF.

This clonotype has just a few counts. The chain joins TRBV4-2 to TRBJ1-2; possible D gene TRBD1, 6 bases. The CDR3 has 16 residues. The germline V and J ends were trimmed by 0 bases and 5 bases, with 16 bases remaining between them. From germline, CDR1 is LGHNA and CDR2 YNFKEQ. CDR3 coding DNA: TGTGCCAGCAGCCAAGATCGGTCAGGGGCGTCATATGGCTACACCTTC. This translates into CASSQDRSGASYGYTF.

The chain has TRBV19 and TRBJ1-1; maybe TRBD1 (5 bases). CDR1 is LNHDA and CDR2 is SQIVND in the germline V gene (reference sequence). V was clipped by 2 bases and J by 5 bases, with 15 bases between them. This CDR3 is built from 15 residues. CDR3 residues: CASSIPTESSTEAFF. The CDR3 DNA follows: TGTGCCAGTAGTATACCGACAGAGTCTTCGACTGAAGCTTTCTTT.

The gene calls are TRBV7-9 and TRBJ2-1, with D uncertain. Trimming removed 0 bases from V and 12 bases from J, with 12 bases in between. There are 13 residues in the CDR3. CDR1 is SEHNR and CDR2 is FQNEAQ in the germline V gene (reference sequence). CDR3 in DNA: TGTGCCAGCAGCTTAGCGCGAGAAGAAGCGCAGTTCTTC. Translated: CASSLAREEAQFF. Together with reference TRBV7-9 and TRBJ2-1, the CDR3 gives the full variable domain: DTGVSQNPRHKITKRGQNVTFRCDPISEHNRLYWYRQTLGQGPEFLTYFQNEAQLEKSRLLSDRFSAERPKGSFSTLEIQRTEQGDSAMYLCASSLAREEAQFFGPGTRLTVL.

This clonotype was observed a handful of times. The chain couples TRBV6-2 or TRBV6-3 to TRBJ2-5, with 8 positions matching TRBD1. Germline trimming cut 5 bases from V and 2 bases from J; bases unmatched to any gene: 10. The CDR3 is 16 amino acids. CDR1 and CDR2 (germline): MNHEY, SVGEGT. The CDR3 DNA reads TGTGCCAGCAGTCACTATGCCCGGGACAGGCAAGAGACCCAGTACTTC. This codes for CASSHYARDRQETQYF.

This chain connects TRBV5-5 to TRBJ1-5; D call uncertain. Germline CDR1 reads SGHKS; CDR2 reads YYEKEE (reference sequence). The CDR3 totals 14 residues. With 0 bases removed from V and 3 bases from J, the gap between germline ends came to 7 bases. CDR3 sequence: CASSLVHTNQPQHF. The CDR3 DNA is TGTGCCAGCAGCTTGGTTCATACCAATCAGCCCCAGCATTTT. Supplemented by reference TRBV5-5 and TRBJ1-5, the full variable domain reads DAGVTQSPTHLIKTRGQQVTLRCSPISGHKSVSWYQQVLGQGPQFIFQYYEKEERGRGNFPDRFSARQFPNYSSELNVNALLLGDSALYLCASSLVHTNQPQHFGDGTRLSIL.

This clonotype was counted a few times. V is TRBV7-6 and J is TRBJ2-5; the match to TRBD2 covers 7 bases. This CDR3 is 14 amino acids long. After removal of 5 bases from V and 4 bases from J, the junction contained 7 bases not matched to a gene. Germline V CDR1 and CDR2: SGHVS, FNYEAQ. CDR3 sequence: CASSPRTSSETQYF. The CDR3 bases are TGTGCCAGCAGCCCGAGGACTAGTTCAGAGACCCAGTACTTC.

Many counts were recorded for this clonotype. The V and J genes are TRBV20-1 and TRBJ1-6; D perhaps matches TRBD1 (5 bases). V was clipped by 3 bases and J by 7 bases, with 19 bases between them. The germline V gene has CDR1 DFQATT and CDR2 SNEGSKA (reference sequence). The CDR3 is 16 amino acids. As DNA, the CDR3 is TGCAGTGCTAGGGGAGGATTGGGCAGGGACAATTCACCCCTCCACTTT. Translating it yields CSARGGLGRDNSPLHF.

The table lists this clonotype with a few counts. This chain connects TRBV7-9 to TRBJ2-3; D ambiguous. The CDR3 is 14 amino acids. In germline, CDR1 is SEHNR, CDR2 FQNEAQ (reference sequence). Trimming stripped 5 bases from V and 4 bases from J, with 13 bases between. CDR3 region: CASSPRWSADTQYF. The CDR3 bases are TGTGCCAGCAGCCCCCGGTGGTCGGCAGATACGCAGTATTTT.

This clonotype was recorded once. This may be a read error: a much more frequent sequence differs by one nucleotide. The gene calls are TRBV25-1 and TRBJ2-7, with D uncertain. The CDR3 length is 11 residues. Germline V gene data show CDR1 as MGHDK and CDR2 as SYGVNS. CDR3 nucleotide sequence: TGTGCCAGCAGTGAAGGGCGAGAGCAGTGCTTC. Its protein is CASSEGREQCF.

A few counts support this clonotype. The chain recombines TRBV20-1 with TRBJ1-5; the D is unclear. Germline V gene data show CDR1 as DFQATT and CDR2 as SNEGSKA (reference sequence). V lost 0 bases to trimming and J lost 4 bases, with 10 bases between them. This CDR3 comprises 14 residues. The CDR3 DNA sequence: TGCAGTGCTAGAGATGGGAGTGGGAATCAGCCCCAGCATTTT. As protein: CSARDGSGNQPQHF.

This clonotype has a handful of counts. The DNA of the CDR3 is TGTGCCAGCAGCCCCAGACAGGGAGAGGGATCACCCCTCCACTTT. It translates to CASSPRQGEGSPLHF. V gene TRBV7-2 combines with J gene TRBJ1-6, with 7 bases aligning to TRBD1. The CDR3 runs 15 residues. The germline V gene has CDR1 SGHTA and CDR2 FQGNSA. The J segment lost 10 bases and the V segment lost 5 bases, leaving 11 bases of the junction unmatched.

This clonotype has just a few counts. V is TRBV2 and J is TRBJ2-5; maybe TRBD1 (5 bases). Trimming took 6 bases from V and 7 from J, leaving 15 bases between them. This CDR3 region has 13 residues. Germline assignment: CDR1 SNHLY and CDR2 FYNNEI. CDR3 nucleotide sequence: TGTGCCAGCAGAGGGGCCTCGGAGAGGACCCAGTACTTC. Amino acids: CASRGASERTQYF.

The gene calls are TRBV6-6 and TRBJ2-7; D is ambiguous. This CDR3 is built from 15 residues. Trimming stripped 2 bases from V and 2 bases from J, with 13 bases between. The germline gives CDR1 MNHNY, CDR2 SVGAGI (reference sequence). CDR3 sequence (DNA): TGTGCCAGCAGTTACGGGAAAGGTAGGACCTACGAGCAGTACTTC. It is translated as CASSYGKGRTYEQYF.

This clonotype counts as medium-sized. The chain has TRBV2 and TRBJ2-1, with TRBD2 identical over 12 bases. Germline V gives CDR1 SNHLY, CDR2 FYNNEI. V trimming: 2 bases; J trimming: 2 bases; junction bases outside the gene matches: 4. CDR3 length: 17 amino acids. CDR3 protein: CASSEMSSGGAYNEQFF. The CDR3 nucleotides are TGTGCCAGCAGTGAAATGTCTAGCGGGGGGGCCTACAATGAGCAGTTCTTC. Looking up the rest from reference TRBV2 and TRBJ2-1 gives the full variable domain: EPEVTQTPSHQVTQMGQEVILRCVPISNHLYFYWYRQILGQKVEFLVSFYNNEISEKSEIFDDQFSVERPDGSNFTLKIRSTKLEDSAMYFCASSEMSSGGAYNEQFFGPGTRLTVL.